This T cell receptor (beta chain) originates from a study of breast tumors, draining lymph nodes, adjacent tissues (dated by TCRdb to about 2016). As for the study more broadly: The study compared TCR beta repertoires across tumor, adjacent nontumor tissue and axillary lymph nodes from breast cancer patients. The study aimed to assess the relationships and possible T-cell exchange between tumor, surrounding tissue and draining lymph node repertoires in human breast cancer.

The paper's findings and limits, for the study overall: The conclusion that tumor T cells originate in lymph nodes was framed as consistent with a hypothesis rather than directly demonstrated. The data were considered consistent with most tumor T cells being derived from the lymph node and subsequently expanding within tumor tissue. The similarity between tumor and nontumor tissue repertoires was significantly greater in luminal-like breast cancer than in basal-like breast cancer. Tumors showed preferential V and J gene usage, and their T-cell repertoire diversity fell below that of lymph nodes yet above that of nontumor tissue.

From the germline V gene, CDR1 is SGHDN and CDR2 is FVKESK. The CDR3 is 9 residues long, counting both termini. Instrument used: Illumina HiSeq 2000. Multiplex PCR amplification was used to build the TCR beta chain libraries. The amplified TCR beta chain products were analyzed by high-throughput sequencing. TCRdb handled the public reads itself, with Q25 trimming in fastp and clone calling in MiXCR, and kept productive beta chains. When rows share a CDR3 protein, they turn into one entry using the most common DNA and genes. For this sample there are about 220,000 distinct CDR3 sequences; 30% to 35% appear just once. Approximately 3.3% of the sample comes from the top ten. Lymph node samples came from the axillary draining lymph nodes of breast cancer patients. On this clonotype itself: Its antigen is still unknown. The conserved phenylalanine or tryptophan is not found at the CDR3 terminus, so this likely reflects a read error. It is unclear where the CDR3 begins or ends on the DNA, so no DNA is shown, and the CDR3 is as TCRdb lists it.

The sequence links TRBV14 to TRBJ1-6; TRBD1 is taken as the D call from the table, unchecked against the DNA. The clonotype comes from a female donor with breast cancer. Some clones in this sample may be carry-over from other donors' samples. Sequencing was performed on axillary lymph node tissue. The CDR3 corresponds to CASSQDVQG.